This T cell receptor (beta chain) was identified in a study of PD-1 blockade in mismatch repair-deficient tumors. Germline CDR1 and CDR2: SGHTA and FQGNSA. This CDR3 contains 18 residues. The germline V and J ends were trimmed by 4 bases and 6 bases, with 24 bases remaining between them. Profiled with immunoSEQ multiplex PCR; TCRdb holds only in-frame clones, not every one. The sample consists of some 51,000 clones, roughly 80% of them appearing once. Findings of the study overall: Tumor-resident clones, often absent from pretreatment blood, expanded after pembrolizumab and then contracted.

Three pembrolizumab responders had their TCRs sequenced. To note about this clone: Its antigen is unidentified.

The sequences come from peripheral blood, collected roughly 19 weeks after starting pembrolizumab. The source of this sequence is an adult with mismatch repair-deficient cancer. The V call is TRBV7-2, the J call TRBJ2-2, with TRBD2 as a possible D gene (6 bases). CDR3 protein: CASSYTSPSYGSSGELFF. CDR3 DNA sequence: TGTGCCAGCAGCTACACGTCCCCGTCTTACGGGAGCTCCGGGGAGCTGTTTTTT. The full variable domain, completed using reference TRBV7-2 and TRBJ2-2, is GAGVSQSPSNKVTEKGKDVELRCDPISGHTALYWYRQSLGQGLEFLIYFQGNSAPDKSGLPSDRFSAERTGGSVSTLTIQRTQQEDSAVYLCASSYTSPSYGSSGELFFGEGSRLTVL.